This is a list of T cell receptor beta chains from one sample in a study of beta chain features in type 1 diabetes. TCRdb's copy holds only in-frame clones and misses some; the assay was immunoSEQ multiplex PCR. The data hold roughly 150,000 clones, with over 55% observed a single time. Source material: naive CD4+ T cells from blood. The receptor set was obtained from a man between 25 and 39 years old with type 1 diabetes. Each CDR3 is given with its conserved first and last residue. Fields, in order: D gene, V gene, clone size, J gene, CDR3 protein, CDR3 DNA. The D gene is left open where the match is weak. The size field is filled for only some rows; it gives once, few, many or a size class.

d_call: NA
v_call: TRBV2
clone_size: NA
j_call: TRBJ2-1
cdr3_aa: CASRFSTGNEQFF
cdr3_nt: TGTGCCAGCAGATTCTCTACTGGTAATGAGCAGTTCTTC

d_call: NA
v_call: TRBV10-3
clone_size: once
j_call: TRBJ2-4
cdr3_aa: CAISEARVAKNIQYF
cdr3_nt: TGTGCCATCAGTGAAGCCAGGGTAGCCAAAAACATTCAGTACTTC

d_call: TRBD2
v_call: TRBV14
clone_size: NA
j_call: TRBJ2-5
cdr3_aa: CASSQDPSSGGPYQETQYF
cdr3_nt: TGTGCCAGCAGCCAAGATCCCTCCAGCGGGGGGCCGTACCAAGAGACCCAGTACTTC

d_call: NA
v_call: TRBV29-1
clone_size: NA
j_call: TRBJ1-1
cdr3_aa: CSVVPGLLNTEAFF
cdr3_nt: TGCAGCGTAGTCCCAGGGTTGTTAAACACTGAAGCTTTCTTT

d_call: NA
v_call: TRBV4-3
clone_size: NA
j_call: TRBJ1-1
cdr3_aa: CASSQEPTNTEAFF
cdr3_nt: TGCGCCAGCAGCCAAGAACCGACGAACACTGAAGCTTTCTTT

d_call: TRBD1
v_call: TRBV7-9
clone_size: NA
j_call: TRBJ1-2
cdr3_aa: CASSSEQGFYGYTF
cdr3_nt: TGTGCCAGCAGCTCAGAACAGGGGTTCTATGGCTACACCTTC

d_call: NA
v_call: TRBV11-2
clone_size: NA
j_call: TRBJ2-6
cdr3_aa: CASSLRSDSSGANVLTF
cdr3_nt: TGTGCCAGCAGCTTACGCTCAGACAGCTCTGGGGCCAACGTCCTGACTTTC

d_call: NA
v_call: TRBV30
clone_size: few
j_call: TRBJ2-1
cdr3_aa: CAWSVNRDGEQFF
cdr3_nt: TGTGCCTGGAGTGTAAACAGGGATGGTGAGCAGTTCTTC

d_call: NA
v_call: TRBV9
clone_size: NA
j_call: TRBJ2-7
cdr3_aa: CASSRRDSSYEQYF
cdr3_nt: TGTGCCAGCAGCAGGCGGGACAGTTCCTACGAGCAGTACTTC

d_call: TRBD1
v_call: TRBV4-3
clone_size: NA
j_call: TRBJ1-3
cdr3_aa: CASSQDKQGAGNTIYF
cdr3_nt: TGCGCCAGCAGCCAAGATAAACAGGGGGCTGGAAACACCATATATTTT

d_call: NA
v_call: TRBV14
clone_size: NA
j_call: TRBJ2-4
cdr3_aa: CASSQFRQDIQYF
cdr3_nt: TGTGCCAGCAGCCAATTTAGACAGGACATTCAGTACTTC

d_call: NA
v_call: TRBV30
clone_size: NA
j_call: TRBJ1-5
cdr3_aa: CAWSVPGGYQPQHF
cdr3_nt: TGTGCCTGGAGTGTCCCGGGAGGGTATCAGCCCCAGCATTTT

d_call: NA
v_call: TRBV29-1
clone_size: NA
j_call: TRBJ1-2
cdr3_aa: CSVVRWYYGYTF
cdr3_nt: TGCAGCGTTGTGAGGTGGTACTATGGCTACACCTTC

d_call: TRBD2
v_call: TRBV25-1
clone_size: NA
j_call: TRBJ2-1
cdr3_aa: CASSGGLAGYNEQFF
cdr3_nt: TGTGCCAGCAGTGGGGGACTAGCGGGTTACAATGAGCAGTTCTTC

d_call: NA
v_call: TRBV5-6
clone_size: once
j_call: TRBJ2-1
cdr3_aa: CASSLRGLANNEQFF
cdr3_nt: TGTGCCAGCAGCTTGCGAGGCCTCGCAAACAATGAGCAGTTCTTC

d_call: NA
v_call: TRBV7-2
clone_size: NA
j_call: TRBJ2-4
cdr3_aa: CASSFVDGGKYF
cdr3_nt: TGTGCCAGCAGCTTTGTAGATGGCGGAAAGTACTTC

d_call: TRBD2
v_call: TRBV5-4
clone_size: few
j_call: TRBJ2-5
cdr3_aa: CASTLTSGAEETQYF
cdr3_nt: TGTGCCAGCACGCTGACTAGCGGGGCTGAAGAGACCCAGTACTTC

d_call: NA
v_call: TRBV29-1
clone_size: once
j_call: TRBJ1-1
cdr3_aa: CSVDSGSDTEAFF
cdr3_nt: TGCAGCGTTGATTCGGGCTCGGACACTGAAGCTTTCTTT

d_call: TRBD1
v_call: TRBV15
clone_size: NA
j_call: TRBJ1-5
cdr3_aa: CATSRDQVGQQYSNQPQHF
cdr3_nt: TGTGCCACCAGCAGAGATCAGGTGGGACAGCAATATAGCAATCAGCCCCAGCATTTT

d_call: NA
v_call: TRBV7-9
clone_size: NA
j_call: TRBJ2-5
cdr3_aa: CASSYDRTETQYF
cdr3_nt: TGTGCCAGCAGTTACGACAGGACGGAGACCCAGTACTTC

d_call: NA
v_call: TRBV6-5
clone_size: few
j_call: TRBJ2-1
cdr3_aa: CASSRITSTEQFF
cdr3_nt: TGTGCCAGCAGTCGCATAACTAGCACTGAGCAGTTCTTC

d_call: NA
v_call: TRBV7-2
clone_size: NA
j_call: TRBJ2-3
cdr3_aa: CASSSARGYTQYF
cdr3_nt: TGTGCCAGCAGCTCCGCCCGGGGGTATACGCAGTATTTT

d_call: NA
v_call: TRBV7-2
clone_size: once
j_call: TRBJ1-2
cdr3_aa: CASSSAPAASGAYGYTF
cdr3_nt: TGTGCCAGCAGCTCCGCGCCCGCAGCGTCGGGGGCTTATGGCTACACCTTC

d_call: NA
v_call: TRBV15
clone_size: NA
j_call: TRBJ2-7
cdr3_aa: CATSRDLTGSSDF
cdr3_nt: TGTGCCACCAGCAGAGATCTGACGGGAAGTTCGGACTTC

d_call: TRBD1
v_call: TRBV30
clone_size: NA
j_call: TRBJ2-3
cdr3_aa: CAWGILGGPTDTQYF
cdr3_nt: TGTGCCTGGGGGATATTAGGGGGCCCCACAGATACGCAGTATTTT

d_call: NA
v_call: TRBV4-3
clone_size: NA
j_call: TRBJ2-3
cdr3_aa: CASSIGGGTDTQYF
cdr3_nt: TGCGCCAGCAGCATTGGGGGAGGCACAGATACGCAGTATTTT

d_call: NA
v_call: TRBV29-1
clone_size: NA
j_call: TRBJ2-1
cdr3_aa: CSVEDPGHQQFF
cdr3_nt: TGCAGCGTTGAAGATCCGGGACACCAGCAGTTCTTC

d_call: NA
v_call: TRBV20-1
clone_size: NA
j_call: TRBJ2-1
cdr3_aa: CSARITEQFF
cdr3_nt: TGCAGTGCTAGGATTACTGAGCAGTTCTTC

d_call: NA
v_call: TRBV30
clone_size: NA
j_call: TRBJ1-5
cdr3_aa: CAWSTDSNQPQHF
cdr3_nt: TGTGCCTGGAGTACGGACAGCAATCAGCCCCAGCATTTT

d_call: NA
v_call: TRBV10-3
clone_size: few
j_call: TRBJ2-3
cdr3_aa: CAISRDDLDTQYF
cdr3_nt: TGTGCCATCAGCCGGGACGACTTGGATACGCAGTATTTT

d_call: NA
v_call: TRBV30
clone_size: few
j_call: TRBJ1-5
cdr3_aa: CAWSRGTPQHF
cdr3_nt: TGTGCCTGGAGCCGCGGAACGCCCCAGCATTTT

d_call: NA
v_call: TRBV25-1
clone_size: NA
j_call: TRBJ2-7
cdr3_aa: CATRSGSGHEQYF
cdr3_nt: TGTGCCACCCGCAGCGGGTCCGGCCACGAGCAGTACTTC

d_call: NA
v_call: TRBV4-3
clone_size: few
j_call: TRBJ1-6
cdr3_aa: CASSQVRGDVNSPLHF
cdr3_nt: TGCGCCAGCAGCCAAGTCAGAGGGGACGTTAATTCACCCCTCCACTTT

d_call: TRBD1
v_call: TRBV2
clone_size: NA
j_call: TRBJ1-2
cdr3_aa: CASSLGTGNGYTF
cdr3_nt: TGTGCCAGCAGCCTCGGGACAGGGAATGGCTACACCTTC

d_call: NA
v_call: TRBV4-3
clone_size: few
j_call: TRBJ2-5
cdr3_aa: CASSQDYGLQETQYF
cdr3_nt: TGCGCCAGCAGCCAAGACTATGGCCTCCAAGAGACCCAGTACTTC

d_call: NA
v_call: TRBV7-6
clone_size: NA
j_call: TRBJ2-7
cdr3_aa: CASSSATADEQYF
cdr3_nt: TGTGCCAGCAGCTCTGCCACAGCGGACGAGCAGTACTTC

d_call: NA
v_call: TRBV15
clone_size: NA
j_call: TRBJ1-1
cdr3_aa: CATSRGQKNTEAFF
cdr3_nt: TGTGCCACCAGCAGAGGACAGAAGAACACTGAAGCTTTCTTT

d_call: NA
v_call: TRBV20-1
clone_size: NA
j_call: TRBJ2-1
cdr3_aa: CSASLGNEQFF
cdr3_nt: TGCAGTGCTAGTCTCGGGAATGAGCAGTTCTTC

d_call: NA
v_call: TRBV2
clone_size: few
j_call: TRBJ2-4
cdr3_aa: CASRAWTVAKNIQYF
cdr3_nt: TGTGCCAGCAGGGCCTGGACAGTAGCCAAAAACATTCAGTACTTC

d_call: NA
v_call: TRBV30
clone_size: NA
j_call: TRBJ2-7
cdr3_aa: CAWSLGAYEQYF
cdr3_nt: TGTGCCTGGAGCCTAGGGGCCTACGAGCAGTACTTC

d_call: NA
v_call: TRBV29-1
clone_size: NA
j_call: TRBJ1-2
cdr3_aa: CSVGPRGGYTF
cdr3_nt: TGCAGCGTTGGTCCCAGGGGAGGCTACACCTTC

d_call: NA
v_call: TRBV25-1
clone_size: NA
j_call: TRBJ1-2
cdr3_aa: CASRGVRGLEGYTF
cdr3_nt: TGTGCCAGCAGGGGAGTGAGGGGGTTGGAAGGCTACACCTTC

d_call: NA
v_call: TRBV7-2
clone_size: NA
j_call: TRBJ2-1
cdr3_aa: CASGSSYNEQFF
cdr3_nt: TGTGCCAGCGGGAGCTCCTACAATGAGCAGTTCTTC

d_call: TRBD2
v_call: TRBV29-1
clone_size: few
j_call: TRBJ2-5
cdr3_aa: CSVEESGGAETQYF
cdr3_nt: TGCAGCGTTGAAGAGAGCGGGGGCGCAGAGACCCAGTACTTC

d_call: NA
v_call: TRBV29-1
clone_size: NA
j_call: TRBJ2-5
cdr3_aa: CSVEVNRLLQETQYF
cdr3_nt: TGCAGCGTTGAGGTGAACAGGCTTCTACAAGAGACCCAGTACTTC

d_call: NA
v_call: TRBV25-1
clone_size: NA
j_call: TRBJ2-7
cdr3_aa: CASSDPGPLLEQYF
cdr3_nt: TGTGCCAGCAGTGATCCAGGCCCATTACTCGAGCAGTACTTC